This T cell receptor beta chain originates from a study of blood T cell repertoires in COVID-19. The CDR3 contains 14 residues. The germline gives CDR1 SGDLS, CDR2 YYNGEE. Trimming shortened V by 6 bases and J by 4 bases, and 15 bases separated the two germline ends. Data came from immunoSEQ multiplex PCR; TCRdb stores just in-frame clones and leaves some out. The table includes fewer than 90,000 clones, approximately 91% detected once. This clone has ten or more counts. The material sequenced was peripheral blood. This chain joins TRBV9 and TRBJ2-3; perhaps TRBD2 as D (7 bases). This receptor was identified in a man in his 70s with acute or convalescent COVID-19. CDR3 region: CASTSGGASDTQYF. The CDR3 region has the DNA TGTGCCAGCACCTCTGGGGGGGCTTCAGATACGCAGTATTTT.